This T cell receptor (beta chain) was captured by sequencing in a study of shared clonotypes between healthy human individuals (dated by TCRdb to between 2020 and 2021). Notes on the research overall: Three men and two women, aged 18 to 49 years, made up the cohort. Per donor, three plates each were used for CD4 naive and CD4 memory, two for CD8 naive, and one for CD8 memory. To estimate repertoire size and how much clonotypes are shared between individuals, the study performed deep sequencing of blood TCR repertoires from about five healthy adults. To increase sequencing depth and limit assay-specific biases, different laboratories used diverse techniques to prepare libraries and sequence TCR repertoires. Each donor's leukapheresis produced roughly between roughly 0.85 and 9.5 billion PBMCs.

Findings and caveats that apply to the study as a whole: Estimated clonotype richness was generally larger for naive than for memory subsets. Pairwise subsampling indicated that sequencing depth was expected to affect the degree of clonotype sharing among donors. Sampling was limited to blood, and TCR repertoires in tissue likely differ from TCR repertoires in blood. The genetic and exposure-history diversity represented was limited by the small number of donors. Compared with non-shared clonotypes, the clonotypes found in all four sorted-subset donors had higher generation probabilities. Incomplete sequencing was indicated by rarefaction of sorted-subset datasets, despite the large sequencing depth. Across a few donors, around 5% of naive CD4, roughly 3.5% of naive CD8, roughly 2.3% of memory CD4, and approximately 0.4% of memory CD8 clonotypes were shared.

Using the deep immunoSEQ assay, TCR CDR3 regions were amplified from genomic DNA by multiplex PCR. Extracted genomic DNA from each cell subset was distributed evenly across all wells of several immunoSEQ 96-well plates, and each plate was treated as a replicate. Each replicate PCR for sorted subsets received about 210 ng genomic DNA, equal to tens of thousands of T cell genomes. The purified libraries were quantified using a Qubit 3.0 fluorometer, sized with a Bioanalyzer 2100, and then quantified again using the KAPA Library Quantification kit. A separate single-read 150-cycle Illumina NextSeq 550 flow cell was used to sequence each immunoSEQ 96-well plate. On the study's bioinformatics: Because only junctional sequences without quality scores were contained in the immunoSEQ output, filtering matching that applied to full-length reads could not be performed. To assign V/J genes and CDR3, sequences were annotated using PyIR, a Python wrapper for IgBLAST v1.9, with IMGT germline references. Reads were filtered out if the reads had weak V/J assignments (E-value above 1e-6), no CDR3, stop codons, out-of-frame junctions, or ambiguous translated residues. V3J clonotypes were defined by identical inferred V gene, J gene, and CDR3 amino acid sequence. Percentage overlap between repertoires was calculated by dividing the number of shared unique clonotypes by the size of the smaller repertoire. RTK rarefaction, the Chao1 estimator, and Recon v2.1 estimates of unobserved clonotypes were used to assess repertoire richness. OLGA was used to compute generation probabilities for all TCRbeta clonotypes that the gDNA method yielded from a handful of donors. In TCRdb, the immuneACCESS table is reduced to in-frame sequences with V and J assigned. These tables do not hold every clone; where another copy was compared, an unresolved V gene accounts for under half, and the others remain unexplained. D and trimming were read from the DNA, whereas the V and J calls and clone size are those reported in that table. For this sample the table gives under 850,000 clones, of which 85% to 95% were detected only once. The ten most abundant clones make up around 24% of the sample.

In regard to this clone: What antigen it recognizes has not been identified. No much larger clone is present one base from it, and per-base qualities are unavailable.

For the CD8 naive samples, CD45RO-negative cells were positively selected for CCR7, yielding a CD45RA+CCR7+ population from which TemRA cells were excluded. The donors were healthy, HIV-negative adults with no recently reported acute infections or vaccinations. Every donor was a Caucasian adult living in Nashville, Tennessee, USA. After blood collection by leukapheresis, PBMCs were isolated using Ficoll-Histopaque density gradient centrifugation and then cryopreserved in the vapor phase of liquid nitrogen. Purity and quantity of every magnetically sorted T cell population were checked by analytical flow cytometry. Each sorted fraction had its genomic DNA isolated and then quantified by UV absorbance on a Nanodrop 2000c. V ends up 2 bases short and J 8 bases short, with an unmatched junction base count of 18. From its cysteine to its phenylalanine, the CDR3 spans 19 amino acids. Only the CDR3 DNA stays, 57 bases, in frame from base 1. Sequences KGHSH (CDR1) and LQKENI (CDR2) are obtained from the germline V gene.

Recombination joined TRBV18 with TRBJ2-3, with 11 middle bases fitting TRBD2. The TCR was taken from a man younger than 45 in good health. The source material was naive CD8+ T cells sorted from blood. The cell subset or site label on this specimen signifies: CD45RA+CCR7+. The CDR3 amino acid sequence is: CASSPEEGTSGATPVTQYF. The nucleotide sequence is given as TGTGCCAGCTCACCAGAGGAGGGGACTAGCGGAGCCACACCGGTTACGCAGTATTTT.